Following are 17 T cell receptor beta chains from one sample sequenced in a study of T cell repertoires in cytomegalovirus infection. TCRdb called the reads again in MiXCR, with one record for every CDR3 protein. The sample holds 250,000 to 300,000 distinct CDR3 sequences; 20% to 25% are singletons and the top ten take roughly 19%. These receptors' antigens are unknown. Sequenced here: cultured PBMCs, sampled from culture after CMV antigen stimulation. The receptor set was obtained from a human donor in good health (CMV status not recorded). Some clones in this sample may be carry-over from other donors' samples.

In its sample, this clonotype was seen a few times. This rearrangement joins TRBV6-1 to TRBJ2-5, with D perhaps being TRBD1 or TRBD2 (6 bases each). Germline loops: CDR1 MNHNS, CDR2 SASEGT. The ends were cut back, 8 bases at V and 4 bases at J, with 32 bases in the middle. This CDR3 region has 19 residues. The CDR3 spells CASGARTGRKFFRRETQYF. The CDR3 region has the DNA TGTGCCAGCGGGGCGCGTACAGGGAGGAAGTTCTTCCGTCGAGAGACCCAGTACTTC.

The chain recombines TRBV20-1 with TRBJ2-3, with 10 positions matching TRBD2. Trimming at V came to 0 bases and at J to 1 base, leaving 10 bases not matched to a gene. The V gene's germline CDR1 is DFQATT and CDR2 SNEGSKA (reference sequence). The CDR3 covers 18 residues. For the CDR3, the DNA is TGCAGTGCTAGAGAGGGATGGCCCGGGACTAGCGGCACAGATACGCAGTATTTT. Protein sequence: CSAREGWPGTSGTDTQYF.

V usage is TRBV7-9 and J usage is TRBJ2-3; D is tentatively TRBD1 or TRBD2 (5 bases each). The germline V gene encodes CDR1 SEHNR and CDR2 FQNEAQ (reference sequence). The V end was cut by 4 bases, the J end by 4 bases, with 21 bases between. CDR3 length equals 17 residues. CDR3 loop: CASSYLTGRVWADTQYF. The CDR3 bases are TGTGCCAGCAGCTACCTAACGGGGCGGGTTTGGGCAGATACGCAGTATTTT.

In this sample, this clonotype turned up many times. V is TRBV28 and J is TRBJ1-4, with a weak D call TRBD1 (5 bases). V was pared by 6 bases and J by 5 bases, with 16 bases between. The CDR3 is 15 amino acids. CDR1 is MDHEN, CDR2 SYDVKM, per germline. The CDR3: CASRDMTETNEKLFF. The DNA of the CDR3 is TGTGCCAGCAGGGACATGACAGAAACAAATGAAAAACTGTTTTTT.

The table lists this clonotype with a few counts. The chain joins TRBV4-1 to TRBJ1-2; D remains unclear. The ends were cut back, 1 base at V and 4 bases at J, with 10 bases in the middle. Per the germline V gene, CDR1 is MGHRA and CDR2 is YSYEKL. CDR3 length: 14 amino acids. Here the CDR3 reads CASSQVGQSYGYTF. CDR3 bases: TGCGCCAGCAGCCAAGTAGGCCAGAGCTATGGCTACACCTTC.

This clonotype occurred a few times. The rearrangement links TRBV27 to TRBJ1-6; D may be TRBD1 (5 bases). V lost 9 bases to trimming and J lost 16 bases, with 16 bases between them. There are 11 residues in the CDR3. Germline values: CDR1 MNHEY, CDR2 SMNVEV (reference sequence). CDR3 nucleotides: TGTGCCAGTGTCGGGGCCCTGGGACTCCACTTT. Residues: CASVGALGLHF.

This clonotype turned up a few times. J is TRBJ2-1 and V is TRBV20-1; TRBD1 is a possible D gene (6 bases). CDR1 DFQATT and CDR2 SNEGSKA come from the germline V gene (reference sequence). Trimming cost V 5 bases and J 13 bases, with 15 bases left between them. The CDR3 contains 11 residues. CDR3 amino acids: CSAGGRNYQFF. CDR3 DNA sequence: TGCAGTGCTGGGGGCCGTAACTACCAGTTCTTC.

This clonotype was observed a handful of times. The chain joins TRBV19 to TRBJ1-2; weak D call: TRBD1 (6 bases). Deletions cut 3 bases from V and 5 bases from J, with 13 bases between. The CDR3 has 14 amino acids. Germline V CDR1 and CDR2: LNHDA, SQIVND (reference sequence). Here the CDR3 reads CASSMEGGKYGYTF. The CDR3 coding sequence is TGTGCCAGTAGTATGGAGGGGGGCAAGTATGGCTACACCTTC.

This clonotype has a handful of counts. This chain connects TRBV19 to TRBJ1-5; TRBD1 agrees at 8 bases. This CDR3 spans 18 amino acids. With 10 bases clipped from V and 0 bases from J, the junction kept 17 bases outside the gene matches. Germline lookup yields CDR1 LNHDA and CDR2 SQIVND (reference sequence). DNA for the CDR3: TGTGCCACCCTAGGCGGGACAGGCAACCATTATAGCAATCAGCCCCAGCATTTT. Translating it yields CATLGGTGNHYSNQPQHF.

This clonotype came up many times. The CDR3, as DNA: TGTGCCAGCAGCGATACTCAGCAGGCGGGTGAGCAGTTCTTC. Residues: CASSDTQQAGEQFF. The rearrangement joins TRBV7-6 to TRBJ2-1; tentative D call: TRBD2 (5 bases). This CDR3 has 14 amino acids. The ends were cut back, 5 bases at V and 9 bases at J, with 17 bases in the middle. Germline CDR1 SGHVS, CDR2 FNYEAQ. Combining the CDR3 with reference TRBV7-6 and TRBJ2-1 gives the whole variable domain GAGVSQSPRYKVTKRGQDVALRCDPISGHVSLYWYRQALGQGPEFLTYFNYEAQQDKSGLPNDRFSAERPEGSISTLTIQRTEQRDSAMYRCASSDTQQAGEQFFGPGTRLTVL.

The chain uses TRBV5-6 and TRBJ2-3, with 10 bases aligning to TRBD2. Germline V gene data show CDR1 as SGHDT and CDR2 as YYEEEE. This CDR3 is built from 16 residues. V was pared by 4 bases and J by 1 base, with 6 bases of the junction left unmatched. CDR3 sequence: CASSAGTSERTDTQYF. For the CDR3, the DNA is TGTGCCAGCAGCGCTGGGACTAGCGAACGCACAGATACGCAGTATTTT.

V usage is TRBV12-3 or TRBV12-4 and J usage is TRBJ2-1, with 10 bases fitting TRBD2. This CDR3 contains 15 residues. V shed 1 base, J shed 6 bases, and the junction held 3 bases outside the gene matches. CDR3 protein: CASSLVAGGSNEQFF. In nucleotides, the CDR3 is TGTGCCAGCAGTTTAGTAGCGGGAGGTAGCAATGAGCAGTTCTTC.

J is TRBJ2-7 and V is TRBV20-1; D is perhaps TRBD2 (7 bases). V was pared by 6 bases and J by 0 bases, with 12 bases between. CDR1 DFQATT and CDR2 SNEGSKA come from the germline V gene (reference sequence). CDR3 length equals 13 residues. CDR3 residues: CSAGGGISYEQYF. Here the CDR3 DNA reads TGCAGTGCAGGGGGAGGGATCTCCTACGAGCAGTACTTC.

The genes are TRBV6-6 and TRBJ1-1; no firm D call. V lost 5 bases and J lost 4, with 20 bases in between. The CDR3 spans 16 residues. In germline, CDR1 is MNHNY, CDR2 SVGAGI (reference sequence). The CDR3 nucleotides read TGTGCCAGCAGTACTCAACCCCGAGTTGGTTTCACTGAAGCTTTCTTT. Translation gives CASSTQPRVGFTEAFF.

This clonotype was observed a handful of times. The chain couples TRBV19 to TRBJ2-1; 13 nucleotides align to TRBD2. The J segment lost 7 bases and the V segment lost 6 bases, leaving 6 bases of the junction unmatched. The CDR3 is made up of 15 amino acids. Germline lookup yields CDR1 LNHDA and CDR2 SQIVND (reference sequence). Here the CDR3 DNA reads TGTGCCAGTAGCAGACTAGCGGGAGGACGGAATGAGCAGTTCTTC. Its protein is CASSRLAGGRNEQFF.

This clonotype was counted ten times or more. This chain uses TRBV7-2 with TRBJ2-5; 9 nucleotides line up with TRBD2. V shed 1 base and J 5 bases; nucleotides not matched to a gene: 8. Germline V gene data show CDR1 as SGHTA and CDR2 as FQGNSA. The CDR3 has 16 residues. CDR3 in amino acids: CASSLVGGRALETQYF. As DNA, the CDR3 is TGTGCCAGCAGCTTAGTTGGCGGGAGGGCTTTGGAGACCCAGTACTTC. Using reference TRBV7-2 and TRBJ2-5 for the parts outside the CDR3, the full variable domain is GAGVSQSPSNKVTEKGKDVELRCDPISGHTALYWYRQSLGQGLEFLIYFQGNSAPDKSGLPSDRFSAERTGGSVSTLTIQRTQQEDSAVYLCASSLVGGRALETQYFGPGTRLLVL.

This clonotype was observed at least ten times. This chain links TRBV7-9 with TRBJ1-4; no definite D call. The V end lost 5 bases, the J end lost 8 bases, and 12 bases lay between the germline ends. The CDR3 has 13 residues. Germline V lookup: CDR1 SEHNR, CDR2 FQNEAQ (reference sequence). The CDR3 region has the DNA TGTGCCAGCAGCGGTAACCCGGAGGAAAAACTGTTTTTT. Its translation is CASSGNPEEKLFF.